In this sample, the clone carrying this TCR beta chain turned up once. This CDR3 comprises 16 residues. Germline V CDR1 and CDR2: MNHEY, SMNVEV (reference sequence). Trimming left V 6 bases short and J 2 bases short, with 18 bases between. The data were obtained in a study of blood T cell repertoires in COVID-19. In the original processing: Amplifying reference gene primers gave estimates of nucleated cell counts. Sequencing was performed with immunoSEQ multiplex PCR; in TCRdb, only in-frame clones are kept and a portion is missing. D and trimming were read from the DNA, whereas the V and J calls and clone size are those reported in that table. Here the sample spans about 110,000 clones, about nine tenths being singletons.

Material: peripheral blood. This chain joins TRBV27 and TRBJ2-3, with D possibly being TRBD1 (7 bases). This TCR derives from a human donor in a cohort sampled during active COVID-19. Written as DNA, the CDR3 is TGTGCCAGCAGGCGGGACCGGACAGGCGTCACAGATACGCAGTATTTT. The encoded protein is CASRRDRTGVTDTQYF.